A selection of T cell receptor beta chains follows, all from one sample in a study of blood T cell repertoires in COVID-19. Generated by immunoSEQ multiplex PCR, the TCRdb table keeps only in-frame clones and is missing some. Here the sample spans about 140,000 clones, 70% to 80% being singletons. The source material was peripheral blood. The receptors were sampled from a woman of 80 years or more with active or convalescent COVID-19. Both conserved end residues are part of each CDR3. D genes are given only for firm matches. Size is omitted from some rows. Given values are once, few, many or a class for expanded clones.

J gene | clone size | V gene | D gene | CDR3 DNA | CDR3 protein
TRBJ2-2 | . | TRBV4-3 | . | TGCGCCAGCAGCCAACCCCAGGAAGGAGGACTCACGAACACCGGGGAGCTGTTTTTT | CASSQPQEGGLTNTGELFF
TRBJ1-2 | . | TRBV4-3 | TRBD1 | TGCGCCAGCAGCCGGACAGGGGCCCTCTATGGCTACACCTTC | CASSRTGALYGYTF
TRBJ1-2 | . | TRBV20-1 | . | TGCAGTGCTAGTCGACCGGGAATTAACTATGGCTACACCTTC | CSASRPGINYGYTF
TRBJ1-1 | . | TRBV19 | . | TGTGCCAGTAGTGAGACAGTGAACACTGAAGCTTTCTTT | CASSETVNTEAFF
TRBJ1-1 | . | TRBV7-8 | . | TGTGCCAGCAGCTTAATAGCAATTCGGGGGGCAGGCACTGAAGCTTTCTTT | CASSLIAIRGAGTEAFF
TRBJ1-4 | . | TRBV11-1 | . | TGTGCCAGCAGCTCCTCGGGCAGGGGACAAGAAAAACTGTTTTTT | CASSSSGRGQEKLFF
TRBJ1-1 | . | TRBV5-1 | TRBD1 | TGCGCCAGCAGCTCTGGGACAGGGGCAAACACTGAAGCTTTCTTT | CASSSGTGANTEAFF
TRBJ1-2 | . | TRBV19 | TRBD1 | TGTGCCAGTAGTATCCGGGACAGGAACTATGGCTACACCTTC | CASSIRDRNYGYTF
TRBJ2-5 | . | TRBV6-5 | . | TGTGCCAGCAGTTATCAGGGGCAAGAGACCCAGTACTTC | CASSYQGQETQYF
TRBJ1-1 | . | TRBV27 | TRBD1 | TGTGCCAGCAGGTATAACAGGGGCCTGACCTTGAACACTGAAGCTTTCTTT | CASRYNRGLTLNTEAFF
TRBJ2-7 | . | TRBV19 | TRBD1 | TGTGCCAGTAGTATGATCGGTGGGGGACAGGGGGCCTACGAGCAGTACTTC | CASSMIGGGQGAYEQYF
TRBJ2-7 | . | TRBV10-3 | TRBD1 | TGTGCCATCAGTTCCGACAGGGGATCCGAGCAGTACTTC | CAISSDRGSEQYF
TRBJ2-1 | many | TRBV7-2 | TRBD1 | TGTGCCTCACAGGGGGACATGGGTAATGAGCAGTTCTTC | CASQGDMGNEQFF
TRBJ1-1 | . | TRBV7-9 | TRBD1 | TGTGCCAGCAGCTTTAACAGGGGGGAGACTGAAGCTTTCTTT | CASSFNRGETEAFF
TRBJ1-2 | . | TRBV7-9 | TRBD1 | TGTGCCAGCAGCTTCCTCAGGGGGGACTATGGCTACACCTTC | CASSFLRGDYGYTF
TRBJ2-2 | few | TRBV27 | TRBD2 | TGTGCCAGCAGTTTATCGGGACTAGCGGGGGCGTCAAGCGGGGAGCTGTTTTTT | CASSLSGLAGASSGELFF
TRBJ2-5 | . | TRBV11-2 | TRBD1 | TGTGCCAGCAGCCAGGAAATGACAGGGGGCGTTCGTATGGAGACCCAGTACTTC | CASSQEMTGGVRMETQYF